The 6 T cell receptor beta chains reported below all come from one sample, sequenced in a study of blood T cell repertoires in COVID-19. The protocol was immunoSEQ multiplex PCR, while the TCRdb copy is restricted to in-frame clones and leaves out a portion. The sample lists about 250,000 clones; roughly 85% were seen once. The specimen sequenced was peripheral blood. The source is a man aged 50-60 years with active or convalescent COVID-19.

V gene TRBV2 combines with J gene TRBJ2-7, with a weak D call TRBD2 (7 bases). Germline assignment: CDR1 SNHLY and CDR2 FYNNEI. This CDR3 is built from 15 residues. V was shortened by 6 bases and J by 6 bases, with 21 bases between the two germline ends. CDR3 coding DNA: TGTGCCAGCAGCTTAGGGGGGGGGCTACGAAGCGAGCAGTACTTC. Protein product: CASSLGGGLRSEQYF.

This chain connects TRBV27 to TRBJ1-1; D gene uncertain. The ends were cut back, 1 base at V and 4 bases at J, with 10 bases in the middle. Germline V gene lookup returns CDR1 MNHEY and CDR2 SMNVEV (reference sequence). The CDR3 loop spans 14 amino acids. CDR3 region: CASSLFGIATEAFF. In DNA form, the CDR3 reads TGTGCCAGCAGTTTATTCGGCATAGCCACTGAAGCTTTCTTT.

The chain uses TRBV28 and TRBJ1-5; D might be TRBD1 (6 bases). The V gene's germline CDR1 is MDHEN and CDR2 SYDVKM. The CDR3 is 17 amino acids. Trimming stripped 6 bases from V and 0 bases from J, with 18 bases between. CDR3 loop: CASSPPGTRVSNQPQHF. CDR3 DNA sequence: TGTGCCAGCAGCCCCCCCGGGACAAGAGTTAGCAATCAGCCCCAGCATTTT.

The chain carries TRBV28 and TRBJ2-5, with 9 bases lining up with TRBD1. The CDR3 has 15 residues. Germline-derived CDR1 and CDR2 are MDHEN and SYDVKM. Trimming removed 5 bases from V and 2 bases from J; junction bases left unmatched: 6. The CDR3: CASSGSGQGQETQYF. CDR3 nucleotides: TGTGCCAGCAGTGGCTCGGGACAGGGACAAGAGACCCAGTACTTC.

Ten or more counts support this clone. This chain uses TRBV9 with TRBJ2-2; the D is unclear. Trimming stripped 6 bases from V and 1 base from J, with 7 bases between. The V gene's germline CDR1 is SGDLS and CDR2 YYNGEE. This CDR3 is built from 13 residues. This chain's CDR3 is CASNRGNTGELFF. The DNA for the CDR3 is TGTGCCAGCAATCGAGGGAACACCGGGGAGCTGTTTTTT. The full variable domain, completed using reference TRBV9 and TRBJ2-2, is DSGVTQTPKHLITATGQRVTLRCSPRSGDLSVYWYQQSLDQGLQFLIQYYNGEERAKGNILERFSAQQFPDLHSELNLSSLELGDSALYFCASNRGNTGELFFGEGSRLTVL.

This chain links TRBV28 with TRBJ1-2, with a possible D match to TRBD1 (5 bases). The CDR3 loop spans 15 amino acids. V was trimmed by 2 bases and J by 0 bases, leaving 10 bases between them. CDR1 is MDHEN and CDR2 is SYDVKM in the germline V gene. The CDR3 DNA sequence: TGTGCCAGCAGTTTAGGGGGGGGTGCTAACTATGGCTACACCTTC. Protein: CASSLGGGANYGYTF.